These 8 T cell receptor beta chains were sequenced from one sample in a study of blood T cell repertoires in COVID-19. Method: immunoSEQ multiplex PCR; TCRdb's copy keeps in-frame clones and lacks some. The sample contains 130,000 or so clones, about 80% of which appear only once. The sample consisted of peripheral blood. The receptor source for this set is a woman aged 60-70 years with acute or convalescent COVID-19.

This chain links TRBV5-1 with TRBJ2-1; D is possibly TRBD2 (6 bases). The V gene's germline CDR1 is SGHRS and CDR2 YFSETQ. The V end was cut by 3 bases, the J end by 4 bases, with 14 bases between. The CDR3 spans 15 residues. As DNA, the CDR3 is TGCGCCAGCAGCTCGGGGGACCGGCGATACAATGAGCAGTTCTTC. Translated, it gives CASSSGDRRYNEQFF.

This chain joins TRBV18 and TRBJ1-2, with D possibly being TRBD1 (6 bases). The CDR3 is 15 amino acids. V lost 3 bases and J 0 bases, leaving 11 bases between the germline ends. CDR1 and CDR2 from the germline V gene are KGHSH and LQKENI. Here the CDR3 DNA reads TGTGCCAGCTCACCTTCCGGGACAACTAACTATGGCTACACCTTC. Protein sequence: CASSPSGTTNYGYTF. Drawing the rest from reference TRBV18 and TRBJ1-2, the complete variable domain is NAGVMQNPRHLVRRRGQEARLRCSPMKGHSHVYWYRQLPEEGLKFMVYLQKENIIDESGMPKERFSAEFPKEGPSILRIQQVVRGDSAAYFCASSPSGTTNYGYTFGSGTRLTVV.

The chain uses TRBV29-1 and TRBJ1-1; D is unclear. V dropped 6 bases and J dropped 4 bases, with 15 bases sitting between them. Looked up from germline, CDR1 is SQVTM and CDR2 is ANQGSEA. This CDR3 is 13 amino acids long. The CDR3 bases are TGCAGCGTCTCCCCGGGAGATGGCACTGAAGCTTTCTTT. Amino acids: CSVSPGDGTEAFF.

This clone was counted between two and nine times. The genes are TRBV7-6 and TRBJ1-6, with 7 bases identical to TRBD1. The CDR3 consists of 13 residues. J was trimmed by 13 bases and V by 1 base; bases with no gene match: 4. The V gene's germline CDR1 is SGHVS and CDR2 FNYEAQ. The CDR3 loop is CASSLGQGFPLHF. In DNA, the CDR3 is TGTGCCAGCAGCTTAGGACAGGGATTCCCCCTCCACTTT.

The V and J genes are TRBV4-1 and TRBJ1-1; D call uncertain. The CDR3 is made up of 15 amino acids. Germline-derived CDR1 and CDR2 are MGHRA and YSYEKL. V gave up 1 base and J gave up 0 bases, with 9 bases separating them. The CDR3 here is CASSQGASMNTEAFF. DNA of the CDR3: TGCGCCAGCAGCCAAGGGGCCTCTATGAACACTGAAGCTTTCTTT.

The chain employs TRBV5-1 and TRBJ2-1; possibly TRBD2 for D (6 bases). The CDR3 length is 17 residues. From germline, CDR1 is SGHRS and CDR2 YFSETQ. V was trimmed by 3 bases and J by 0 bases, leaving 16 bases between them. CDR3 sequence: CASSWTGTSSSYNEQFF. The CDR3 DNA sequence: TGCGCCAGCAGCTGGACCGGGACTTCGAGCTCCTACAATGAGCAGTTCTTC.

Only one count was recorded for this clone. The rearrangement joins TRBV5-1 to TRBJ1-1, with 10 bases lining up with TRBD1. Germline CDR1 is SGHRS and CDR2 is YFSETQ. With 4 bases clipped from V and 7 bases from J, the junction kept 16 bases outside the gene matches. This CDR3 is built from 17 residues. CDR3 region: CASSLGGTGAGEYEAFF. CDR3 sequence (DNA): TGCGCCAGCAGCCTGGGTGGGACAGGGGCGGGCGAGTATGAAGCTTTCTTT.

V usage is TRBV6-2 or TRBV6-3 and J usage is TRBJ2-3; 7 bases match TRBD1. The V and J ends lost 6 bases and 0 bases, in that order; junction bases with no gene match: 6. The CDR3 is 15 amino acids. CDR1 MNHEY and CDR2 SVGEGT come from the germline V gene. CDR3 in DNA: TGTGCCAGCAGCGGGACAGACCTAAGCACAGATACGCAGTATTTT. Its protein is CASSGTDLSTDTQYF.